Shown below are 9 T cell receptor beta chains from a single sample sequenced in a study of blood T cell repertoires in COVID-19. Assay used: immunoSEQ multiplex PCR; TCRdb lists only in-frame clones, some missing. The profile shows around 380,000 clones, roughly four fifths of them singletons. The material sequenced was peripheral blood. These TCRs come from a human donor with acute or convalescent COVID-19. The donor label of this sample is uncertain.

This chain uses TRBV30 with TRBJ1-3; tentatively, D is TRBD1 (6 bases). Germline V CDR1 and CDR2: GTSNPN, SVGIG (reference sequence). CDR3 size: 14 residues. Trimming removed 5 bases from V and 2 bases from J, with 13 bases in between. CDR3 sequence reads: CAWARGGPGNTIYF. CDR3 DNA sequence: TGTGCCTGGGCCCGGGGGGGGCCTGGAAACACCATATATTTT.

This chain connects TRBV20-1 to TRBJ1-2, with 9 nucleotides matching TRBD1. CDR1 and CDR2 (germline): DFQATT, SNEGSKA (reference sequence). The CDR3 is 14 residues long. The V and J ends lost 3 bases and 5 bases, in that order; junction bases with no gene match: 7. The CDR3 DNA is TGCAGTGCTAGTACAGGGGGCGCATGGTATGGCTACACCTTC. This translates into CSASTGGAWYGYTF.

In nucleotides, the CDR3 is TGCGCCAGCAGCTTTGCAACCGGGACAGGGAATACTGAAGCTTTCTTT. Its translation: CASSFATGTGNTEAFF. The V gene is TRBV5-1, the J gene TRBJ1-1; 9 bases are shared with TRBD1. CDR1 and CDR2 (germline): SGHRS, YFSETQ. Trimming removed 2 bases from V and 5 bases from J; junction bases left unmatched: 10. The CDR3 is 16 amino acids.

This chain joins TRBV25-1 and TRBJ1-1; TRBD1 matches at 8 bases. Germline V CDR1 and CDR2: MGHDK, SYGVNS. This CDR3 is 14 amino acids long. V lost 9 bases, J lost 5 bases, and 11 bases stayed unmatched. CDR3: CASHDRGWKTEAFF. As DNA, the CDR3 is TGTGCCAGTCATGACAGGGGTTGGAAAACTGAAGCTTTCTTT.

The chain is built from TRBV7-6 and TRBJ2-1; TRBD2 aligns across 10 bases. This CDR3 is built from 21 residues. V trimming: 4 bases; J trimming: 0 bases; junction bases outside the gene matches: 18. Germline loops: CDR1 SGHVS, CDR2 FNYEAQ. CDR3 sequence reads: CASSSDPSSGGRVGSYNEQFF. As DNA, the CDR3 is TGTGCCAGCAGCTCCGATCCATCTAGCGGGGGCAGAGTAGGCTCCTACAATGAGCAGTTCTTC.

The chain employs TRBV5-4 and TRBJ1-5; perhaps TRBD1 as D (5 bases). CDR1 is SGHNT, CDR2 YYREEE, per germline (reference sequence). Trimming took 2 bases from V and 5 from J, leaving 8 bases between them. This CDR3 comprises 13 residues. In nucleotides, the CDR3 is TGTGCCAGCAGCTTTGGGGGGGATCAGCCCCAGCATTTT. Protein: CASSFGGDQPQHF.

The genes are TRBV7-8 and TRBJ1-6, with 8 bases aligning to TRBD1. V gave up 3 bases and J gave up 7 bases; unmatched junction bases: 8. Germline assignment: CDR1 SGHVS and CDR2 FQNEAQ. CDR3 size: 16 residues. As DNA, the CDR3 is TGTGCCAGCAGCTTCCGTAGACAGGGGCAAAATTCACCCCTCCACTTT. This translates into CASSFRRQGQNSPLHF.

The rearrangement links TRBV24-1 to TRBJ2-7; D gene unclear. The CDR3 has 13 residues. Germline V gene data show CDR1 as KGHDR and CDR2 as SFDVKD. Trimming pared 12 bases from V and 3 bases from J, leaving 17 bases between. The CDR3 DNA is TGTGCCGCTACTGGAGCCTACGGCTACGAGCAGTACTTC. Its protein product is CAATGAYGYEQYF.

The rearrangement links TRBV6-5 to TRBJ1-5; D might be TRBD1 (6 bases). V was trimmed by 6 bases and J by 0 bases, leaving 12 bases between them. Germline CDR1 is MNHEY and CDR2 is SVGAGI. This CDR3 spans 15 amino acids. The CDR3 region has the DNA TGTGCCAGCAGCGGGACACCTTATAGCAATCAGCCCCAGCATTTT. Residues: CASSGTPYSNQPQHF.